This section outlines one T cell receptor (beta chain) sequence together with its context. These data come from a study of ipilimumab plus nivolumab after autologous stem cell transplantation. Across the study: Median doses per patient: roughly 5 ipilimumab, 7 or 8 nivolumab.

Checkpoint therapy with ipilimumab 1 mg/kg began 14 to 28 days after transplant. Measured with immunoSEQ multiplex PCR; TCRdb has only the in-frame clones, and not every one. In the table there are tens of thousands of clones, nearly 90% of which are singletons. The TCR comes from a male donor with multiple myeloma. Sequenced material: PBMCs, taken in a trial of ipilimumab plus nivolumab as post-transplant consolidation.

DNA of the CDR3: TGCGCCAGCAGTTACGACGGCCGCACCTATAATTCACCCCTCCACTTT. Translation: CASSYDGRTYNSPLHF. The V gene is TRBV5-1, the J gene TRBJ1-6, with D hard to call. Trimming removed 5 bases at V and 2 bases at J, with 14 bases between. CDR3 length: 16 residues. The V gene's germline CDR1 is SGHRS and CDR2 YFSETQ. Complete variable domain (other parts from reference TRBV5-1 and TRBJ1-6): KAGVTQTPRYLIKTRGQQVTLSCSPISGHRSVSWYQQTPGQGLQFLFEYFSETQRNKGNFPGRFSGRQFSNSRSEMNVSTLELGDSALYLCASSYDGRTYNSPLHFGNGTRLTVT.